The rows below give T cell receptor beta chains drawn from one sample of a study of read filtering for tumor transcriptome and immune sequencing. TCRdb redid the calling of the reads with MiXCR, one entry per CDR3 protein. The table lists 100,000 to 150,000 distinct CDR3 sequences, 10% to 15% of them singletons. Sequencing was carried out using a population of CD138-negative cells sorted from bone marrow. These receptors all stem from a donor at least 40 years old with multiple myeloma. Each CDR3 is given with its conserved first and last residue. A D gene is named only where the DNA matches it firmly. The listing skips clone size in some rows; elsewhere it reads once, few, many or a size class.

V	J	D	size	DNA	CDR3
TRBV7-9	TRBJ1-1	NA	many	TGTGCCAGCAGCCCCCCAGTGATCACTGAAGCTTTCTTT	CASSPPVITEAFF
TRBV18	TRBJ2-1	TRBD2	NA	TGTGCCAGCTCATCCGGGGGGTTGTACAATGAGCAGTTCTTC	CASSSGGLYNEQFF
TRBV7-2	TRBJ2-3	TRBD2	many	TGTGCCAGCAGCTTAGGTGCCCTAGCGGCCACAGATACGCAGTATTTT	CASSLGALAATDTQYF
TRBV9	TRBJ2-5	NA	few	TGTGCCAGCAGCGTAGCCTGGGGGGCCGAGACCCAGTACTTC	CASSVAWGAETQYF
TRBV14	TRBJ1-2	NA	many	TGTGCCAGCAGCCAAGAATGGGGCAGGGATCATGGCTACACCTTC	CASSQEWGRDHGYTF
TRBV7-7	TRBJ2-1	TRBD2	many	TGTGCTAGCAGCTCGCGCCCGGGACTAGCGGGACAGGATGAGCAGTTCTTC	CASSSRPGLAGQDEQFF
TRBV5-1	TRBJ1-5	NA	many	TGCGCCAGCAGCCCAGGGGTTTACAGCAATCAGCCCCAGCATTTT	CASSPGVYSNQPQHF
TRBV7-9	TRBJ2-3	NA	NA	TGTGCCAGCAGCGGCGACCCTGGAGATACGCAGTATTTT	CASSGDPGDTQYF
TRBV15	TRBJ2-3	TRBD2	few	TGTGCCACCAGCCCGGGACTAGCGGGAGTGGGTGCGGATACGCAGTATTTT	CATSPGLAGVGADTQYF
TRBV28	TRBJ2-7	TRBD2	many	TGTGCCAGCAGGCCGGGACTAGCGGGAGTCTACGAGCAGTACTTC	CASRPGLAGVYEQYF
TRBV5-1	TRBJ2-4	NA	NA	TGCGCCAGCAGCCCCGCGGGGAGGCAAAACATTCAGTACTTC	CASSPAGRQNIQYF
TRBV7-3	TRBJ2-3	TRBD2	NA	TGTGCCAGCAGCCAGGGACTAGCGGGAGGATGGGCAGATACGCAGTATTTT	CASSQGLAGGWADTQYF
TRBV12-3/TRBV12-4	TRBJ1-2	NA	NA	TGTGCCAGCAGTTCACCGGGGGTGAGCTATGGCTACACCTTC	CASSSPGVSYGYTF
TRBV19	TRBJ1-5	NA	few	TGTGCCAGTAGTCGGGGGCTTAGCAATCAGCCCCAGCATTTT	CASSRGLSNQPQHF
TRBV27	TRBJ2-5	TRBD1	many	TGTGCCAGCAGTCACAGGGGAAAGGAGACCCAGTACTTC	CASSHRGKETQYF
TRBV6-1	TRBJ2-1	TRBD1	many	TGTGCCAGCAGTGTATCCGGGACAGGGCTATACAATGAGCAGTTCTTC	CASSVSGTGLYNEQFF
TRBV2	TRBJ2-3	NA	many	TGTGCCAGCAGTGGGCTCTCGAGCGAGGGGACAGATACGCAGTATTTT	CASSGLSSEGTDTQYF
TRBV27	TRBJ2-2	NA	NA	TGTGCCAGCAGTTTAAACCTAAACCCGGGGGAGCTGTTTTTT	CASSLNLNPGELFF
TRBV20-1	TRBJ2-1	TRBD2	many	TGCAGTGCTAGAGGTGGTTTAATTGGGACTAGCGGGAACAATGAGCAGTTCTTC	CSARGGLIGTSGNNEQFF
TRBV19	TRBJ2-1	NA	many	TGTGCCAGTACCACGGAGGGGGCTTACAATGAGCAGTTCTTC	CASTTEGAYNEQFF
TRBV7-9	TRBJ2-2	NA	many	TGTGCCAGCAGCCTCCAGTCCCGGAAGAACACCGGGGAGCTGTTTTTT	CASSLQSRKNTGELFF
TRBV29-1	TRBJ1-5	TRBD1	many	TGCAGCGTTGTTTTAGGGGGCGGGAATCAGCCCCAGCATTTT	CSVVLGGGNQPQHF
TRBV6-5	TRBJ2-7	TRBD2	many	TGTGCCAGCAGTTACGGGGGGGTCGAGCAGTACTTC	CASSYGGVEQYF
TRBV11-2	TRBJ1-6	NA	many	TGTGCCAGCAGCTTACGGCTGACACCGGGGAGCGATTCACCCCTCCACTTT	CASSLRLTPGSDSPLHF
TRBV28	TRBJ1-1	NA	many	TGTGCCAGCAGTCCAGAAGGGGTGGCTAACACTGAAGCTTTCTTT	CASSPEGVANTEAFF
TRBV29-1	TRBJ2-3	NA	NA	TGCAGCGTTGACCGGGGGTCGTCTAGCACAGATACGCAGTATTTT	CSVDRGSSSTDTQYF
TRBV20-1	TRBJ1-1	NA	NA	TGCAGTGCTAGAAAGGGGCCTATGAACACTGAAGCTTTCTTT	CSARKGPMNTEAFF
TRBV9	TRBJ1-1	TRBD1	many	TGTGCCAGCAGCGTAGTGACAGGGGGGACTGAAGCTTTCTTT	CASSVVTGGTEAFF
TRBV27	TRBJ1-5	NA	many	TGTGCCAGCAGTTTGGGCAGGGGTAGCAATCAGCCCCAGCATTTT	CASSLGRGSNQPQHF
TRBV10-3	TRBJ2-3	NA	many	TGTGCCATCAGCGGCACAGATACGCAGTATTTT	CAISGTDTQYF
TRBV5-1	TRBJ1-5	NA	many	TGCGCCAGCAGCTGGAATGGCGGCAATCAGCCCCAGCATTTT	CASSWNGGNQPQHF
TRBV20-1	TRBJ2-1	TRBD2	many	TGCAGTCAATGGACTAGCGGGGCCACTGAGCAGTTCTTC	CSQWTSGATEQFF
TRBV12-3/TRBV12-4	TRBJ1-1	NA	NA	TGTGCTAGCAGTGTACAGGGCACGAACACTGAAGCTTTCTTT	CASSVQGTNTEAFF
TRBV2	TRBJ2-1	NA	many	TGTGCCAGCACTCTGACTGCTCCTGGCTACAATGAGCAGTTCTTC	CASTLTAPGYNEQFF
TRBV10-3	TRBJ1-5	NA	many	TGTGCCATCACTGAGTACCGCAATCAGCCCCAGCATTTT	CAITEYRNQPQHF
TRBV20-1	TRBJ2-1	NA	many	TGCAGTGCTGAGGGGGTCTACAATGAGCAGTTCTTC	CSAEGVYNEQFF
TRBV6-2/TRBV6-3	TRBJ2-7	NA	many	TGTGCCAGCAGGCCTGCGTTCGAAGGGGGATACGAGCAGTACTTC	CASRPAFEGGYEQYF
TRBV19	TRBJ1-2	NA	many	TGTGCCAGTAGTATAGATCGGTGGTATAACTATGGCTACACCTTC	CASSIDRWYNYGYTF
TRBV5-6	TRBJ2-1	NA	once	TGTGCCAGCAGCTTGCAAGGGGCGGGCAATGAGCAGTTCTTC	CASSLQGAGNEQFF
TRBV7-9	TRBJ1-1	NA	many	TGTGCCAGCAGCTTAAGGGGGGAAGAGAACACTGAAGCTTTCTTT	CASSLRGEENTEAFF
TRBV6-5	TRBJ1-5	NA	many	TGTGCCAGCAGCAGGGGTCCCAATCAGCCCCAGCATTTT	CASSRGPNQPQHF
TRBV29-1	TRBJ1-1	NA	many	TGCAGCGTTGTGCAACTTTCGAACACTGAAGCTTTCTTT	CSVVQLSNTEAFF
TRBV10-3	TRBJ1-3	NA	NA	TGTGCCATCAGAGAAGTGGCTGGAAACACCATATATTTT	CAIREVAGNTIYF
TRBV12-3/TRBV12-4	TRBJ1-2	TRBD1	NA	TGTGCCAGCAGGCCGGGACAGGAAGATTATGGCTACACCTTC	CASRPGQEDYGYTF
TRBV24-1	TRBJ2-1	TRBD1	many	TGTGCCACCTCGAGGACAGGGGTGAATGAGCAGTTCTTC	CATSRTGVNEQFF
TRBV5-1	TRBJ1-1	NA	many	TGCGCCAGCAGGTACAGGGATGAAGCTTTCTTT	CASRYRDEAFF
TRBV20-1	TRBJ1-5	NA	many	TGCAGTGCTAGTTCTGTCGAACCCCAGCATTTT	CSASSVEPQHF
TRBV6-2/TRBV6-3	TRBJ2-1	NA	few	TGTGCCAGCAGTTACACTCAGTACTATGAGCAGTTCTTC	CASSYTQYYEQFF
TRBV11-2	TRBJ2-2	NA	many	TGTGCCAGCACACAAGTCAGGGACACCGGGGAGCTGTTTTTT	CASTQVRDTGELFF
TRBV20-1	TRBJ2-1	TRBD2	many	TGCAGTGCCCTAGCGGGAGCCTCCTACAATGAGCAGTTCTTC	CSALAGASYNEQFF
TRBV3-1	TRBJ1-2	NA	many	TGTGCCAGCAGCCAAGATAGCCCAGTCTATGGCTACACCTTC	CASSQDSPVYGYTF